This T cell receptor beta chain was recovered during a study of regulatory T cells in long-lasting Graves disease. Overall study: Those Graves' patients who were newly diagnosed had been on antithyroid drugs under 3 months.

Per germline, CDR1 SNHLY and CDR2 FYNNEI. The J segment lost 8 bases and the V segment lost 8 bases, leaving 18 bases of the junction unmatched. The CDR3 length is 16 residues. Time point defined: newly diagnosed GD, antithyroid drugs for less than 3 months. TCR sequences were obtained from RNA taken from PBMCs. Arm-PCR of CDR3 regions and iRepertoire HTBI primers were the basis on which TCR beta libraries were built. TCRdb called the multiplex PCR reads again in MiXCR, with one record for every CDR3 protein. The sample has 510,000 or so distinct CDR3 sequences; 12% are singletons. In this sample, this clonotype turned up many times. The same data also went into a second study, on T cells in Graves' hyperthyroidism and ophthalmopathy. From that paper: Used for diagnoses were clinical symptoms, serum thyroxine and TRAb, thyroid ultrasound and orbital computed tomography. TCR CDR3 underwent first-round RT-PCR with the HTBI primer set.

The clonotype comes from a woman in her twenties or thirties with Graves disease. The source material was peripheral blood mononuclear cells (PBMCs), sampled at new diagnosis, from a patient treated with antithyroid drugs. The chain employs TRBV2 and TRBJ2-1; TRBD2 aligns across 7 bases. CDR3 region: CASSVPLAASGYEQFF. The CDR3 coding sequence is TGTGCCAGCTCGGTCCCTCTAGCGGCTTCCGGCTATGAGCAGTTCTTC.